These 22 T cell receptor beta chains originate from one sample sequenced in a study of cytomegalovirus exposure and HLA in healthy donors. Primers for the PCR totalled 60 Vbeta and 13 Jbeta. The table came from immunoSEQ multiplex PCR; TCRdb's copy has only in-frame clones and leaves some out. The table includes roughly 110,000 clones, about two thirds detected once. Sequenced input: PBMCs. All receptors come from a boy aged 5-17 years in good health and CMV-seronegative.

This sequence joins TRBV9 and TRBJ2-1; possibly TRBD1 for D (5 bases). The germline gives CDR1 SGDLS, CDR2 YYNGEE. This CDR3 contains 13 residues. Trimming left V 4 bases short and J 4 bases short, with 9 bases between. The CDR3 DNA is TGTGCCAGCAGCTTAACAGGATACAATGAGCAGTTCTTC. This encodes CASSLTGYNEQFF.

The V gene is TRBV6-4, the J gene TRBJ2-4; a weak D match, TRBD2 (5 bases). V was shortened by 6 bases and J by 7 bases, with 13 bases between the two germline ends. The CDR3 loop spans 13 amino acids. Germline CDR1 and CDR2: MRHNA and SNTAGT. CDR3 region: CASSVEGGNIQYF. For the CDR3, the DNA is TGTGCCAGCAGCGTTGAGGGCGGGAACATTCAGTACTTC.

This clone was counted between two and nine times. The chain employs TRBV4-1 and TRBJ1-6; unclear D gene. Trimming left V 3 bases short and J 7 bases short, with 10 bases between. The germline CDR1 and CDR2 sequences are MGHRA and YSYEKL. This CDR3 is 14 amino acids long. The CDR3 DNA sequence: TGCGCCAGCAGCCAGGGTGACGGGAATTCACCCCTCCACTTT. Translation gives CASSQGDGNSPLHF.

The chain combines TRBV19 with TRBJ2-5; no reliable D call. The CDR3 loop spans 13 amino acids. The germline V gene has CDR1 LNHDA and CDR2 SQIVND (reference sequence). Trimming shortened V by 4 bases and J by 3 bases, and 9 bases separated the two germline ends. CDR3 DNA: TGTGCCAGTAGTACCAGACGGGAAGAGACCCAGTACTTC. Translating it yields CASSTRREETQYF.

This rearrangement joins TRBV27 to TRBJ2-4, with 8 bases lining up with TRBD2. Germline V gives CDR1 MNHEY, CDR2 SMNVEV (reference sequence). The CDR3 totals 13 residues. Trimming cost V 3 bases and J 7 bases; bases outside gene matches: 2. Here the CDR3 DNA reads TGTGCCAGCAGTTTCCGGGAGGGCAACATTCAGTACTTC. This translates into CASSFREGNIQYF.

This clone appeared a few times. This chain links TRBV6-5 with TRBJ1-6; a weak D match, TRBD1 (6 bases). This CDR3 comprises 14 residues. CDR1 MNHEY and CDR2 SVGAGI come from the germline V gene. V shed 5 bases and J shed 7 bases, with 12 bases lying between them. The CDR3 region has the DNA TGTGCCAGCAGTCTTAGGACAGCCAATTCACCCCTCCACTTT. Residues: CASSLRTANSPLHF.

J is TRBJ1-5 and V is TRBV21-1; the D call of TRBD1 is as the table states it, not checked on the DNA. TRBV21-1 is annotated as a pseudogene. This CDR3 has 18 amino acids. Here the CDR3 DNA reads TGTGCCAGCAGCAAAGTGAAGGACAGGGGGCGGGCAGTTCAGCCCCAGCATTTT. As protein: CASSKVKDRGRAVQPQHF.

The chain has TRBV2 and TRBJ2-7, with D hard to call. Per germline, CDR1 SNHLY and CDR2 FYNNEI. CDR3 length: 15 amino acids. V gave up 1 base and J gave up 3 bases, with 13 bases separating them. The CDR3 DNA follows: TGTGCCAGCAGTGAAGGACTCACCCGAGTCTACGAGCAGTACTTC. Translation: CASSEGLTRVYEQYF.

CDR3 nucleotides: TGTGCCTGGAGTTCAGGTACCACAGATACGCAGTATTTT. This gives the protein CAWSSGTTDTQYF. The chain carries TRBV30 and TRBJ2-3, with D uncertain. Germline V CDR1 and CDR2: GTSNPN, SVGIG (reference sequence). This CDR3 contains 13 residues. The V gene lost 2 bases and the J gene lost 2 bases, with 8 bases spanning the gap.

This clone was detected only a few times. V gene TRBV5-4 combines with J gene TRBJ1-2; 9 bases agree with TRBD1. CDR3 length: 14 amino acids. V lost 2 bases to trimming and J lost 12 bases; unmatched junction nucleotides: 11. Germline CDR1 and CDR2: SGHNT and YYREEE (reference sequence). This CDR3 is CASSFEGGTGRHTF. CDR3 nucleotides: TGTGCCAGCAGCTTTGAGGGAGGGACAGGGAGGCACACCTTC.

The rearrangement uses TRBV10-3 and TRBJ1-1; D call uncertain. Trimming took 10 bases from V and 1 from J, leaving 7 bases between them. There are 11 residues in the CDR3. CDR1 is ENHRY and CDR2 is SYGVKD in the germline V gene. CDR3: CATEENTEAFF. CDR3 in DNA: TGTGCCACCGAGGAGAACACTGAAGCTTTCTTT.

With regard to this clone: One junction end does not reproduce the germline sequence, and a read error may be involved. This chain joins TRBV5-1 and TRBJ2-2, with D possibly being TRBD1 (6 bases). Germline V gene lookup returns CDR1 SGHRS and CDR2 YFSETQ. The CDR3 sequence is 14 residues long. This CDR3 is CASSFTGPTGELFF. The CDR3, as DNA: TGCGCCAGCAGCTTCACAGGGCCCACCGGGGAGTTGTTTTTT. Based on the CDR3 plus reference TRBV5-1 and TRBJ2-2, the full variable domain is KAGVTQTPRYLIKTRGQQVTLSCSPISGHRSVSWYQQTPGQGLQFLFEYFSETQRNKGNFPGRFSGRQFSNSRSEMNVSTLELGDSALYLCASSFTGPTGELFFGEGSRLTVL.

The chain recombines TRBV5-6 with TRBJ1-1; D is uncertain. The germline CDR1 and CDR2 sequences are SGHDT and YYEEEE. Trimming cost V 6 bases and J 6 bases, with 15 bases left between them. There are 13 residues in the CDR3. The CDR3 DNA sequence: TGTGCCAGCACCATCTCTAGAGGCGCTGAAGCTTTCTTT. Amino acids: CASTISRGAEAFF. The full variable domain, with the rest looked up from reference TRBV5-6 and TRBJ1-1, is DAGVTQSPTHLIKTRGQQVTLRCSPKSGHDTVSWYQQALGQGPQFIFQYYEEEERQRGNFPDRFSGHQFPNYSSELNVNALLLGDSALYLCASTISRGAEAFFGQGTRLTVV.

This clone was seen just once. The rearrangement links TRBV5-6 to TRBJ2-2; TRBD2 agrees at 10 bases. Unmatched junction bases numbered 5, after V lost 0 bases and J lost 6 bases. There are 16 residues in the CDR3. Germline CDR1 and CDR2: SGHDT and YYEEEE. The CDR3 nucleotides read TGTGCCAGCAGCTTGGAAATAGCGGGAGGCGCCGGGGAGCTGTTTTTT. It yields the protein CASSLEIAGGAGELFF.

The rearrangement uses TRBV30 and TRBJ2-5, with TRBD2 as a possible D gene (5 bases). The germline V and J ends were trimmed by 1 base and 11 bases, with 8 bases remaining between them. CDR3 length: 10 amino acids. The germline CDR1 and CDR2 sequences are GTSNPN and SVGIG (reference sequence). CDR3 in amino acids: CAWSAREQYF. CDR3 nucleotide sequence: TGTGCCTGGAGTGCGAGGGAGCAGTACTTC.

CDR3 nucleotide sequence: TGCGCCAGCAGCATCCCGACGGGGAACACTGAAGCTTTCTTT. Its protein product is CASSIPTGNTEAFF. The chain is built from TRBV5-1 and TRBJ1-1; D unclear. V lost 4 bases and J lost 1, with 11 bases in between. Germline CDR1 is SGHRS and CDR2 is YFSETQ. The length of the CDR3 is 14 residues.

CDR3 sequence (DNA): TGTGCCAGCCACAGGGGGGATACGCAGTATTTT. This sequence encodes CASHRGDTQYF. V gene TRBV27 combines with J gene TRBJ2-3, with 8 nucleotides matching TRBD1. This CDR3 has 11 residues. Trimming removed 8 bases from V and 6 bases from J; junction bases left unmatched: 1. Germline CDR1 reads MNHEY; CDR2 reads SMNVEV (reference sequence).

The chain has TRBV9 and TRBJ1-2; 7 bases fit TRBD1. Germline V lookup: CDR1 SGDLS, CDR2 YYNGEE. CDR3 length: 13 residues. Germline trimming cut 0 bases from V and 6 bases from J; bases unmatched to any gene: 2. CDR3 loop: CASSVVQGDGYTF. The CDR3, as DNA: TGTGCCAGCAGCGTAGTCCAGGGGGATGGCTACACCTTC.

V and J are TRBV30 and TRBJ1-1; TRBD1 agrees at 9 bases. The CDR3 is 14 residues long. V dropped 4 bases and J dropped 3; count of bases not matched to a gene: 6. CDR1 and CDR2 (germline): GTSNPN, SVGIG (reference sequence). The CDR3 reads CAWTTGQGHTEAFF. The CDR3 DNA reads as TGTGCCTGGACCACGGGACAGGGACACACTGAAGCTTTCTTT.

The V gene is TRBV4-1, the J gene TRBJ1-2; no definite D call. V lost 1 base and J lost 13, with 16 bases in between. Germline lookup yields CDR1 MGHRA and CDR2 YSYEKL. The CDR3 runs 13 residues. DNA for the CDR3: TGCGCCAGCAGCCAAGCCCCCGCCAGATCGCCCACCTTC. Translated: CASSQAPARSPTF.

In its sample, this clone was seen a few times. V and J are TRBV5-6 and TRBJ1-1, with TRBD1 matching over 9 bases. CDR3 size: 13 residues. Germline trimming cut 3 bases from V and 5 bases from J; bases unmatched to any gene: 2. Germline CDR1 and CDR2: SGHDT and YYEEEE. CDR3 residues: CASSYRGQTEAFF. For the CDR3, the DNA is TGTGCCAGCAGCTACAGGGGGCAGACTGAAGCTTTCTTT. The complete variable domain, with remaining parts taken from reference TRBV5-6 and TRBJ1-1, reads DAGVTQSPTHLIKTRGQQVTLRCSPKSGHDTVSWYQQALGQGPQFIFQYYEEEERQRGNFPDRFSGHQFPNYSSELNVNALLLGDSALYLCASSYRGQTEAFFGQGTRLTVV.

The V gene is TRBV27, the J gene TRBJ1-6; D may be TRBD1 (5 bases). V lost 6 bases and J lost 10, with 13 bases in between. The germline CDR1 and CDR2 sequences are MNHEY and SMNVEV (reference sequence). This CDR3 is built from 13 residues. As DNA, the CDR3 is TGTGCCAGCAGGGCAGGAGGGGCCTCACCCCTCCACTTT. Its translation is CASRAGGASPLHF.